This T cell receptor (beta chain) was observed in a study of read filtering for tumor transcriptome and immune sequencing. Background on the study: Transcriptome libraries were built from DNase-treated RNA.

Findings and limits, study-wide: Sorted CD138-negative bone marrow cells were not purified T cells. RNA-seq captured clonotypes less deeply and reliably than IR-seq.

This clonotype was counted only a few times. Its antigen is currently unknown. Every patient had bone marrow sampled while the disease was active. The germline V gene has CDR1 GTSNPN and CDR2 SVGIG (reference sequence). Trimming cost V 4 bases and J 6 bases; bases outside gene matches: 7. The CDR3 loop spans 16 amino acids. The library was built from roughly 400 ng RNA with molecular barcoded adaptors for alpha/delta and beta/gamma chains. TCRdb analysed the reads with MiXCR anew, one entry per CDR3 protein. The sample consists of 20,000 to 30,000 distinct CDR3 sequences, 20% to 25% of them appearing once.

The material sequenced was a population of CD138-negative cells sorted from bone marrow. V gene TRBV30 combines with J gene TRBJ2-2; TRBD2 matches 14 bases. The sequence derives from a donor aged 40 or older with multiple myeloma. The DNA for the CDR3 is TGTGCCTGGACATCCGGGACTAGCGGGAGTTCCGGGGAGCTGTTTTTT. Its translation: CAWTSGTSGSSGELFF.